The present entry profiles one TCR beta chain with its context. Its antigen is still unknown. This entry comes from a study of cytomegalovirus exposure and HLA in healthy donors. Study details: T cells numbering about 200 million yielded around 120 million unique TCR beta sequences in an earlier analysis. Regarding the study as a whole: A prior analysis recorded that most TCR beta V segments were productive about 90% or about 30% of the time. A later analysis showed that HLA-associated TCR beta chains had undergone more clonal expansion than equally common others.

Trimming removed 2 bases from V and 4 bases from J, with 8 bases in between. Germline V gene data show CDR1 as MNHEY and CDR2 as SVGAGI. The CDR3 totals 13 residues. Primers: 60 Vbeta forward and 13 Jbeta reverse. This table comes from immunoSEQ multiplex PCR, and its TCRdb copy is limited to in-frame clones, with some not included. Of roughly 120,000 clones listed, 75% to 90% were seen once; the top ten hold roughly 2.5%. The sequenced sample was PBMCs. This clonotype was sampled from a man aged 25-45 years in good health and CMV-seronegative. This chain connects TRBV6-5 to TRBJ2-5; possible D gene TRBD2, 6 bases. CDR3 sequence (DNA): TGTGCCAGCAGTTACGGGCGGGGAGAGACCCAGTACTTC. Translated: CASSYGRGETQYF.